Listed below are T cell receptor beta chains from one sample, sequenced in a study of OX40 agonist ivuxolimab in advanced cancers. Here immunoSEQ multiplex PCR was the method, and the copy in TCRdb shows in-frame clones only, minus some. Here the sample spans approximately 92,000 clones, around 95% being singletons. The source material was CD4+ or CD8+ T cells sorted from blood, sampled in a trial of the OX40 agonist ivuxolimab. The receptors come from an adult with an advanced solid tumor such as melanoma, head and neck, liver or kidney cancer. The CDR3 runs from the conserved cysteine through the conserved F or W. The D gene is left open where the match is weak. Not every row has a clone size; where given, it reads once, few, many or a size class.

d_gene	v_gene	j_gene	abundance	CDR3nt	CDR3aa
NA	TRBV28	TRBJ1-3	NA	TGTGCCAGCAGTTTATGGGGGGACTTTGGAAACACCATATATTTT	CASSLWGDFGNTIYF
TRBD1	TRBV10-2	TRBJ1-2	NA	TGCGCCAGTCAGAGGACAGGGAACTATGGCTACACCTTC	CASQRTGNYGYTF
NA	TRBV5-6	TRBJ1-6	NA	TGTGCCAGCAGCTTGGTAGGATCTCGAGTCACCCCCTATAATTCACCCCTCCACTTT	CASSLVGSRVTPYNSPLHF
NA	TRBV23-1	TRBJ1-5	NA	TGCGCCAGCTGTCGGGGGGAGCTAGACAGCCGCAATCAGCCCCAGCATTTT	CASCRGELDSRNQPQHF
NA	TRBV5-1	TRBJ2-3	NA	TGCGCCAGCAGCCCAAACGGGGCAACAGATACGCAGTATTTT	CASSPNGATDTQYF
NA	TRBV19	TRBJ1-1	NA	TGTGCCAGTTCTTTGGACAGTTTGAACACTGAAGCTTTCTTT	CASSLDSLNTEAFF
NA	TRBV4-2	TRBJ2-7	NA	TGTGCCAGCAGCCAAGAATCTTCGCGTGGATACGAGCAGTACTTC	CASSQESSRGYEQYF
TRBD1	TRBV2	TRBJ2-7	NA	TGTGCCAGGCGGGACAGGGGCGCCTACGAGCAGTACTTC	CARRDRGAYEQYF
NA	TRBV27	TRBJ2-3	NA	TGTGCCAGCAGTTTATCGGCAGGATGGCTTAACACAGATACGCAGTATTTT	CASSLSAGWLNTDTQYF
NA	TRBV7-6	TRBJ2-5	NA	TGTGCCAGCAGTTCCCGGGACACCTCATGGGAGACCCAGTACTTC	CASSSRDTSWETQYF
NA	TRBV19	TRBJ2-7	NA	TGTGCCAGTAGTTACGAGGTCTCCTACGAGCAGTACTTC	CASSYEVSYEQYF
NA	TRBV16	TRBJ1-5	NA	TGTGCCAGCAGCCCCTTGGGGGAAGGAGTCGGCAATCAGCCCCAGCATTTT	CASSPLGEGVGNQPQHF
NA	TRBV27	TRBJ2-7	NA	TGTGCCACCATAAGTCGGGGATCCTACGAGCAGTACTTC	CATISRGSYEQYF
NA	TRBV9	TRBJ2-3	NA	TGTGCCAGCAGCGTAGTAACCACAGATACGCAGTATTTT	CASSVVTTDTQYF
TRBD1	TRBV27	TRBJ2-4	NA	TGTGCCAGCAGTTCAGGGACAGGGGTGGGAAACATTCAGTACTTC	CASSSGTGVGNIQYF
TRBD1	TRBV27	TRBJ1-2	NA	TGTGCCAGCAGTTTAACAGGGGATGGCAATGGCTACACCTTC	CASSLTGDGNGYTF
NA	TRBV19	TRBJ1-5	NA	TGTGCCACCCGGCGCGGCGACAGGCTAAATCAGCCCCAGCATTTT	CATRRGDRLNQPQHF
NA	TRBV27	TRBJ2-7	NA	TGTGCCAGCAGTTTAAGAGGGGTCCGGGCCTACGAGCAGTACTTC	CASSLRGVRAYEQYF
NA	TRBV7-9	TRBJ1-2	NA	TGTGCCAGCAGCTTTGAAGGGAGGATCGATAACTATGGCTACACCTTC	CASSFEGRIDNYGYTF
NA	TRBV7-9	TRBJ1-5	NA	TGTGCCAGCAGCTCCCCAGGCATGTATCAGCCCCAGCATTTT	CASSSPGMYQPQHF
NA	TRBV2	TRBJ2-2	once	TGTGCCAGCAGTGACACCGGGGAGCTGTTTTTT	CASSDTGELFF
NA	TRBV7-9	TRBJ2-7	NA	TGTGCCAGCAGGGGTGGCGGTGACTCCTACGAGCAGTACTTC	CASRGGGDSYEQYF
NA	TRBV7-7	TRBJ2-1	NA	TGTGCCAGCAGCTTAGAGGGACTTTCCAATGAGCAGTTCTTC	CASSLEGLSNEQFF
NA	TRBV28	TRBJ2-7	NA	TGTGCCAGCAGTTTTATAGGGGACGAGCAGTACTTC	CASSFIGDEQYF
NA	TRBV28	TRBJ1-1	NA	TGTGCCAGCAGCCCTCCCCAGGGTTACCTGACTGAAGCTTTCTTT	CASSPPQGYLTEAFF
NA	TRBV6-1	TRBJ2-7	NA	TGTGCCAGCAGTTATACCCTAAGTTATGAGCAGTACTTC	CASSYTLSYEQYF
NA	TRBV5-4	TRBJ1-2	NA	TGTGCCAGCAGCCAGTTGGGGGGACCTGGTGATGGCTACACCTTC	CASSQLGGPGDGYTF
TRBD1	TRBV7-9	TRBJ2-7	once	TGTGCCAGCAGCTTGACAGGGAATTCCTACGAGCAGTACTTC	CASSLTGNSYEQYF
NA	TRBV7-3	TRBJ1-6	NA	TGTGCCAGCAGCTTAGCCCAGTCAAGTCCCCTCCACTTT	CASSLAQSSPLHF
NA	TRBV19	TRBJ1-1	NA	TGTGCCAGTGGGGATGGCGGGGCTGAAGCTTTCTTT	CASGDGGAEAFF
NA	TRBV6-1	TRBJ2-2	NA	TGTGCCAGCTCGGAGGGAGACACCGGGGAGCTGTTTTTT	CASSEGDTGELFF
TRBD1	TRBV9	TRBJ1-1	NA	TGTGCCAGCAGCGTTTCACAGGGGTGGACTGAAGCTTTCTTT	CASSVSQGWTEAFF
TRBD1	TRBV6-5	TRBJ1-1	NA	TGTGCCAGCAGTTCCTCCGGGACAGCCAACACTGAAGCTTTCTTT	CASSSSGTANTEAFF
TRBD1	TRBV7-2	TRBJ2-7	NA	TGTGCCAGCAGCTCCTGGACAGGCAACTCCTACGAGCAGTACTTC	CASSSWTGNSYEQYF
NA	TRBV14	TRBJ2-3	NA	TGTGCCAGCAGCCCCGAAGAAGAAACTAGCACAGATACGCAGTATTTT	CASSPEEETSTDTQYF
TRBD2	TRBV7-6	TRBJ2-7	NA	TGTGCCAGCAGCTTAAGCGGGGACTACGAGCAGTACTTC	CASSLSGDYEQYF
NA	TRBV27	TRBJ2-2	NA	TGTGCCAGCAGTCCCTTGGTCACCCGGGAGCTGTTTTTT	CASSPLVTRELFF
NA	TRBV7-9	TRBJ2-5	NA	TGTGCCAGCAGCTTTGGAGGGCAAGAGACCCAGTACTTC	CASSFGGQETQYF
TRBD1	TRBV7-2	TRBJ2-1	NA	TGTGCCAGCAGCTTAGCTTTTGGCCCGGGACAGAGCTCCTACAATGAGCAGTTCTTC	CASSLAFGPGQSSYNEQFF
NA	TRBV7-8	TRBJ2-4	NA	TGTGCCAGCAGCTTGCCCTGGGGAGTGGACAAAAACATTCAGTACTTC	CASSLPWGVDKNIQYF
NA	TRBV11-2	TRBJ2-3	NA	TGTGCCAGCAGCTTCAGGGTCACAGATACGCAGTATTTT	CASSFRVTDTQYF
NA	TRBV10-3	TRBJ2-1	once	TGTGCCATCAGTGTAGACGGCTACAATGAGCAGTTCTTC	CAISVDGYNEQFF
TRBD1	TRBV2	TRBJ1-1	NA	TGTGCCAGCAGTGAAGGTGCCAGGGGGCTACGCGAAGCTTTCTTT	CASSEGARGLREAFF
NA	TRBV4-1	TRBJ2-1	once	TGCGCCAGCAGCCAAAACGCCGGGGGTTACAATGAGCAGTTCTTC	CASSQNAGGYNEQFF
NA	TRBV27	TRBJ2-1	NA	TGTGCCAGCAGTTTAGTAACGGGGAATGAGCAGTTCTTC	CASSLVTGNEQFF
NA	TRBV7-6	TRBJ2-7	NA	TGTGCCAGCAGCTTGGAAGGGGGCTCCTACGAGCAGTACTTC	CASSLEGGSYEQYF
NA	TRBV27	TRBJ1-6	NA	TGTGCCAGCAGTTTAATGGAGGGGGGTAATTCACCCCTCCACTTT	CASSLMEGGNSPLHF
TRBD2	TRBV9	TRBJ2-3	NA	TGTGCCAGCAGCATACTAGCGGGGGGGGTCACAGATACGCAGTATTTT	CASSILAGGVTDTQYF
TRBD2	TRBV19	TRBJ2-1	NA	TGTGCCAGTAGTCGACTAGCTCACAATGAGCAGTTCTTC	CASSRLAHNEQFF
NA	TRBV28	TRBJ1-4	NA	TGTGCCAGCAGTTATTATGGGGGAGAGGGAAAACTGTTTTTT	CASSYYGGEGKLFF
NA	TRBV10-3	TRBJ2-1	once	TGTGCCATCAGTGAGGGGGATGGGGGCTACAATGAGCAGTTCTTC	CAISEGDGGYNEQFF
NA	TRBV4-1	TRBJ2-5	NA	TGCGCCAGCAGCCAAGCCGCAACTAGCCCCGAGACCCAGTACTTC	CASSQAATSPETQYF